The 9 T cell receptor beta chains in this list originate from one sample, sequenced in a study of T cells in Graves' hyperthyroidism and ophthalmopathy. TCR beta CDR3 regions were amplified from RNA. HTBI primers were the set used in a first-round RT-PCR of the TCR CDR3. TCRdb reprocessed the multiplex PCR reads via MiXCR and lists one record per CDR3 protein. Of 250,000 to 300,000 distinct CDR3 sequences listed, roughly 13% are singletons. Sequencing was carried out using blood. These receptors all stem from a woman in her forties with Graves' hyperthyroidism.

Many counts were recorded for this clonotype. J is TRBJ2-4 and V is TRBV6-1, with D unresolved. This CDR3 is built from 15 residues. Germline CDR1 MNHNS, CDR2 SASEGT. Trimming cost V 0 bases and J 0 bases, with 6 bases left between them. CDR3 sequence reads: CASSEAPRAKNIQYF. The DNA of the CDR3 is TGTGCCAGCAGTGAAGCGCCGCGAGCCAAAAACATTCAGTACTTC.

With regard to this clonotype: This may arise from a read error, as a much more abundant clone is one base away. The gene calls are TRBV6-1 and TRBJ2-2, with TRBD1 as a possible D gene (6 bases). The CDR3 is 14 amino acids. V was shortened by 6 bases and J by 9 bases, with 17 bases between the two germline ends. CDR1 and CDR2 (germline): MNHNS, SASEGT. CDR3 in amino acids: CASRLQGSYRELFF. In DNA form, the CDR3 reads TGTGCCAGCAGGCTACAGGGATCTTACAGGGAGCTGTTTTTT.

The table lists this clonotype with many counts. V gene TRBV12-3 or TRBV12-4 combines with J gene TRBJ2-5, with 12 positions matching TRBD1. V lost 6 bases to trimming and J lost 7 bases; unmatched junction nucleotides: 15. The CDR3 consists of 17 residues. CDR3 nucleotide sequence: TGTGCCAGCAGCTCACCCCGGGACAGGGGGCGAGGAGCGACCCAGTACTTC. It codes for CASSSPRDRGRGATQYF.

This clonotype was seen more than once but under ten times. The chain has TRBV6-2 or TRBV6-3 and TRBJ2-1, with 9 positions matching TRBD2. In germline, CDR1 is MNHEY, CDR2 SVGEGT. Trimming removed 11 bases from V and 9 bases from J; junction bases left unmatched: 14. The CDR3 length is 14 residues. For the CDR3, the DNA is TGTGCCTCCGATCTCGGGCGGGAGGGCGGTGAGCAGTTCTTC. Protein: CASDLGREGGEQFF.

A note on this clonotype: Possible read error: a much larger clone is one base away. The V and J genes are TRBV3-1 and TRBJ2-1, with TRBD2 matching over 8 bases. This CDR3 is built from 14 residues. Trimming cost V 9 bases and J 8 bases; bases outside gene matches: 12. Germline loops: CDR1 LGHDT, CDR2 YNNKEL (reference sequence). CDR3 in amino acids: CASALAGGYDEQFF. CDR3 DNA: TGTGCCAGTGCTTTGGCGGGAGGTTACGATGAGCAGTTCTTC.

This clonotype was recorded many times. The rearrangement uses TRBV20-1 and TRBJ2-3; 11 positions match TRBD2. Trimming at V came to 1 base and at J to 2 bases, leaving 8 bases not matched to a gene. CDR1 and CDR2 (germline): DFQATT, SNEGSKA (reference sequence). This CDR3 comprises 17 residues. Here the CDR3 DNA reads TGCAGTGCTAGAGCAATTTTACTAGCGGGAGCCACAGATACGCAGTATTTT. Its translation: CSARAILLAGATDTQYF.

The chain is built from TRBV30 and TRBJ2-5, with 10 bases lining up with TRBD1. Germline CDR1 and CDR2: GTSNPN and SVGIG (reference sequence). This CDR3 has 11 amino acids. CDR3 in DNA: TGTGCGACAGGGGGCGAAGAGACCCAGTACTTC. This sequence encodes CATGGEETQYF.

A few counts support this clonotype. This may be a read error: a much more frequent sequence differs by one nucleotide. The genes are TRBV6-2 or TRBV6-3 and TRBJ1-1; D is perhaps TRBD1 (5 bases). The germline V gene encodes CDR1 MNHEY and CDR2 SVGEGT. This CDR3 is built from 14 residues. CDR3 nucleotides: TGTGCCAGCAGGTCCGGGGGATTGAACACTGAAGCTCTCTTT. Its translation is CASRSGGLNTEALF.

In DNA, the CDR3 is TGCAGCGTTGGAGGTGTAGGGGGAGAGACCCAGTACTTC. Amino acids: CSVGGVGGETQYF. This chain uses TRBV29-1 with TRBJ2-5, with a possible D match to TRBD1 (6 bases). Germline lookup yields CDR1 SQVTM and CDR2 ANQGSEA. Trimming shortened V by 4 bases and J by 4 bases, and 13 bases separated the two germline ends. The CDR3 runs 13 residues.